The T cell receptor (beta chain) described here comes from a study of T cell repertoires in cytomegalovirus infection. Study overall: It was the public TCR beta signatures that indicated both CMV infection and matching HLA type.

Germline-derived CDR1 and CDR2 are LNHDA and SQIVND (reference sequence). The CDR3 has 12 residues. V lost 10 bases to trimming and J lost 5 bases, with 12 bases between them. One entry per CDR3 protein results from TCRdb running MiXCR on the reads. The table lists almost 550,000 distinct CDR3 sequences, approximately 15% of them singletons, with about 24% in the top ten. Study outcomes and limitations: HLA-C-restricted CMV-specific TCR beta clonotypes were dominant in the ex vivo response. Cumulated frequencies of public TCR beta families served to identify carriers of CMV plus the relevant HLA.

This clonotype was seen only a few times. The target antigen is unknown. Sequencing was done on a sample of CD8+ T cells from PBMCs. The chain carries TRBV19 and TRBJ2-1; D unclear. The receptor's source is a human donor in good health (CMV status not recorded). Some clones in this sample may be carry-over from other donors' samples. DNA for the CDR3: TGTGCCACTTACGCAGGTAACAATGAGCAGTTCTTC. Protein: CATYAGNNEQFF.